This is a list of T cell receptor beta chains from one sample in a study of T cell repertoires in cytomegalovirus infection. Antigens for these TCRs are unknown. One entry per CDR3 protein, called by TCRdb with MiXCR from the reads. The sample lists approximately 270,000 distinct CDR3 sequences, approximately 22% occurring once. The input for sequencing was cultured PBMCs, taken from culture after CMV antigen stimulation. The receptors stem from a human donor in good health (CMV status not recorded). Some clones in this sample may be carry-over from other donors' samples. Both conserved end residues are part of each CDR3. The order of the fields is V gene, clone size, CDR3 protein. Part of the rows lack a size; the others show once, few, many or a class for expanded clones.

>TRBV6-5|many
CASSYGGSTEAFF
>TRBV5-1|NA
CASTAGDRSTDTQYF
>TRBV5-6|NA
CASSLLAGGHNEQFF
>TRBV12-3/TRBV12-4|few
CASSLQGSGAFF
>TRBV4-1|NA
CASSPKDTQYF
>TRBV20-1|few
CSAGTSGLGATQYF
>TRBV10-3|NA
CAISESTKESGYTF
>TRBV7-2|NA
CASSQDRGGSGELFF
>TRBV28|NA
CASSVTGNGEQYF
>TRBV6-4|few
CASSEGGGNQPQHF
>TRBV19|NA
CASSMIAGGASGANVLTF
>TRBV19|NA
CASSPVRGKTEAFF
>TRBV18|many
CASSPSQQSNQPQHF
>TRBV19|NA
CASSSRLAGRQGTKNIQYF
>TRBV12-3/TRBV12-4|NA
CASRETGNTEAFF
>TRBV20-1|NA
CSARPVWAARPYEQYF
>TRBV7-9|NA
CASSATSGSFEQYF
>TRBV7-9|many
CASSLAKGNLNKETQYF
>TRBV7-8|few
CASSSSPQGGNQPQHF
>TRBV6-2/TRBV6-3|NA
CASSGSLDRVGQPQHF
>TRBV5-5|NA
CASSLGPEDGYTF
>TRBV7-9|many
CASSSGSTLQNIQYF
>TRBV7-9|many
CASSFLVDTQYF
>TRBV7-9|once
CASSPIVSSGSSYNEQFF
>TRBV5-6|few
CASSLIATGANVLTF
>TRBV6-2/TRBV6-3|NA
CASSQGTYGYTF
>TRBV10-3|few
CAISSSGGNTGELFF
>TRBV7-8|many
CASSLDLPGTGLLGYTF
>TRBV24-1|NA
CATSDLKRDGADTQYF
>TRBV7-2|many
CASSLDRFTDTQYF
>TRBV7-2|few
CASGGLGRNEQYF
>TRBV6-2/TRBV6-3|few
CASSYGLLTPNNEQFF
>TRBV4-3|few
CASSQDPGGLAGGRSYEQYF
>TRBV25-1|NA
CASSTTSGQPSIGSYEQYF
>TRBV30|NA
CAWTRQLNTEAFF
>TRBV6-1|many
CASSSHAPGTRGEQYF
>TRBV4-2|NA
CASSQSLAGGGYEQHF
>TRBV19|few
CASSIVGARTEAFF
>TRBV28|NA
CASSTPDRGGNTIYF
>TRBV29-1|NA
CSVDGLASADTQYF
>TRBV9|few
CASSGPGQPSNGYTF
>TRBV6-6|many
CASRTGQGDQPQHF
>TRBV5-4|NA
CASSHNGLNYGYTF
>TRBV29-1|NA
CSVTSGDSYEQYF
>TRBV28|NA
CASSIGVRSGNQPQHF
>TRBV6-5|few
CASSYNAGTDTQYF
>TRBV2|NA
CASSETQGLGQPQHF
>TRBV2|few
CASSPVVGEKLFF
>TRBV27|NA
CASSMTGPWETQYF
>TRBV28|few
CASSFYLSSYNEQFF
>TRBV7-3|NA
CASSLPGWNEQFF
>TRBV19|NA
CASSLLLLGEQFF
>TRBV20-1|few
CSAGRGSGGFFRGNIQYF
>TRBV12-5|few
CASGLLGTAARYF
>TRBV27|NA
CASSLSRPGNQPQHF
>TRBV6-1|NA
CASSEAWDTEAFF
>TRBV19|few
CATGTGGNRGNTIYF
>TRBV6-2/TRBV6-3|few
CASSLAGITYNEQFF
>TRBV30|few
CACTSGSTDTQYF